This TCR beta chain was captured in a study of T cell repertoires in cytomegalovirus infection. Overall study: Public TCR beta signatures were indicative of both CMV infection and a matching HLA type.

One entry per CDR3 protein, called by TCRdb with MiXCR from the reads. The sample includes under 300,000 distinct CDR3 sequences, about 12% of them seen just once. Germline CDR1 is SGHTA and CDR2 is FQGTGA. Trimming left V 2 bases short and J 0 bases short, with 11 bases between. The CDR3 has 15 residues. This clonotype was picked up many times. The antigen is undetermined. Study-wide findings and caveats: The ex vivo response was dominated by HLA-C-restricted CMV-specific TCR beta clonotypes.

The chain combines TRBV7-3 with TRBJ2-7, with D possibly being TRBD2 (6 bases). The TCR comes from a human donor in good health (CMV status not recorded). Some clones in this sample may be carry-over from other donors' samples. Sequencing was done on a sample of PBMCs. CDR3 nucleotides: TGTGCCAGCAGCTTATCGGGAGAGAGCTCCTACGAGCAGTACTTC. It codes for CASSLSGESSYEQYF.